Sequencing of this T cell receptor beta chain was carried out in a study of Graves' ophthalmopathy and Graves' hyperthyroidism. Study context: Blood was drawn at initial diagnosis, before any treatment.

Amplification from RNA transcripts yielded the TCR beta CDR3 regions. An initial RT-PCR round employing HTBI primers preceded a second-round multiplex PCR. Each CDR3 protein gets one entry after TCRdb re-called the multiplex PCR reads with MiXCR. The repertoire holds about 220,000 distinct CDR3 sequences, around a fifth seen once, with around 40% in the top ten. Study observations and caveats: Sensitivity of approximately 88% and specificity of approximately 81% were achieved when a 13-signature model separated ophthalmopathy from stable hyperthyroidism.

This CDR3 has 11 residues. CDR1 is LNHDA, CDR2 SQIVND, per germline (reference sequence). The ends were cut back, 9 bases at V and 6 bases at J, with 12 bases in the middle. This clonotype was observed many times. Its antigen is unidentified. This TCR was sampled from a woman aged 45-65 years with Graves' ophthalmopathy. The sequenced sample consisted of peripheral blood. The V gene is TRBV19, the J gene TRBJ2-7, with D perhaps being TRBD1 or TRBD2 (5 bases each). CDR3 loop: CASSGRGEQYF. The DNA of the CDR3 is TGTGCCAGCAGCGGAAGGGGCGAGCAGTACTTC.